This TCR beta chain came from a study of shared clonotypes between healthy human individuals. The method was immunoSEQ multiplex PCR; TCRdb's version includes in-frame clones alone and lacks a portion of them. Of around 990,000 clones listed, roughly 80% are singletons. There were only Caucasian adults among the donors, and all lived in Nashville, Tennessee. Trimming stripped 1 base from V and 7 bases from J, with 16 bases between. The germline CDR1 and CDR2 sequences are MGHDK and SYGVNS. The CDR3 length is 15 residues. The chain combines TRBV25-1 with TRBJ1-2; D not resolved. This clonotype originated in a man aged 18 to 29 in good health. Some clones in this sample may be carry-over from other donors' samples. Sequencing used memory CD4+ T cells from PBMCs. Subset defined: CD45RA-negative fraction. CDR3 coding DNA: TGTGCCAGCAGTGAATCTCGGCGGACTGAGGGTGGCTACACCTTC. Translated: CASSESRRTEGGYTF.